Below are 8 T cell receptor beta chains sequenced from a single sample in a study of T cells after yellow fever vaccination. TCRdb re-called the 5' RACE reads through MiXCR, storing one row per CDR3 protein. This table holds 510,000 or so distinct CDR3 sequences, 15% to 20% found once. This specimen consisted of PBMCs, obtained 15 days after the yellow fever booster vaccination. Receptor source: a man between 25 and 39 years old who received the YFV17D yellow fever vaccine.

This clonotype has more than one count but fewer than ten. The V call is TRBV27, the J call TRBJ2-5; the D gene is possibly TRBD1 (5 bases). CDR1 and CDR2 (germline): MNHEY, SMNVEV (reference sequence). The V end lost 9 bases, the J end lost 7 bases, and 21 bases lay between the germline ends. The CDR3 contains 14 residues. The DNA for the CDR3 is TGTGCCAGTACCTCGTTCGCAGGGATCGCGACCCAGTACTTC. Translation gives CASTSFAGIATQYF.

This clonotype was recorded a few times. The chain has TRBV6-5 and TRBJ2-7; D could derive from TRBD1 or TRBD2 (5 bases each). CDR3 size: 22 residues. Per germline, CDR1 MNHEY and CDR2 SVGAGI. V was trimmed by 8 bases and J by 0 bases, leaving 38 bases between them. For the CDR3, the DNA is TGTGCCAGCCTGCTCGTTGAGGGGATTCAGGGCCCCTTGAGGCCTAGCTCCTACGAGCAGTACTTC. Protein sequence: CASLLVEGIQGPLRPSSYEQYF.

This clonotype was picked up a small number of times. The chain is built from TRBV6-4 and TRBJ2-2; D is unclear. The V gene's germline CDR1 is MRHNA and CDR2 SNTAGT. The CDR3 length is 15 residues. V lost 0 bases and J 5 bases, leaving 10 bases between the germline ends. The CDR3 bases are TGTGCCAGCAGTGACTCAGGTGGAAAAACCGGGGAGCTGTTTTTT. As protein: CASSDSGGKTGELFF.

In its sample, this clonotype was seen a few times. The chain employs TRBV5-1 and TRBJ2-5; 7 nucleotides agree with TRBD1. CDR1 is SGHRS, CDR2 YFSETQ, per germline. Trimming at V came to 5 bases and at J to 2 bases, leaving 6 bases not matched to a gene. CDR3 length equals 14 residues. The CDR3 region has the DNA TGCGCCAGCAGACCCGGACAGGATCAAGAGACCCAGTACTTC. Protein sequence: CASRPGQDQETQYF.

This clonotype was detected only a few times. CDR3 nucleotides: TGTGCCAGCACCCTAGGGGGGGCAGGGGGCACCGGGGAGCTGTTTTTT. This codes for CASTLGGAGGTGELFF. The chain has TRBV7-2 and TRBJ2-2; D possibly matches TRBD1 or TRBD2 (7 bases each). Trimming took 7 bases from V and 4 from J, leaving 19 bases between them. Germline CDR1 SGHTA, CDR2 FQGNSA. The CDR3 is 16 residues long. Combining the CDR3 with reference TRBV7-2 and TRBJ2-2 gives the whole variable domain GAGVSQSPSNKVTEKGKDVELRCDPISGHTALYWYRQSLGQGLEFLIYFQGNSAPDKSGLPSDRFSAERTGGSVSTLTIQRTQQEDSAVYLCASTLGGAGGTGELFFGEGSRLTVL.

This clonotype was observed a handful of times. The chain combines TRBV10-1 with TRBJ2-1; 10 bases are a match to TRBD2. V lost 4 bases, J lost 0 bases, and 6 bases stayed unmatched. The germline V gene encodes CDR1 WNHNN and CDR2 SYGVQD (reference sequence). The CDR3 has 17 residues. The DNA of the CDR3 is TGCGCCAGCAGTGGACTAGCGGGCCAAAGCTCCTACAATGAGCAGTTCTTC. Protein product: CASSGLAGQSSYNEQFF.

This clonotype was detected only a few times. This sequence joins TRBV29-1 and TRBJ2-3; D is uncertain. Germline CDR1 and CDR2: SQVTM and ANQGSEA. The V end was cut by 4 bases, the J end by 3 bases, with 8 bases between. The CDR3 runs to 12 residues. The CDR3 DNA is TGCAGCGTTGGCCTTATGACAGATACGCAGTATTTT. Protein product: CSVGLMTDTQYF.

This clonotype was recorded at least ten times. V usage is TRBV7-9 and J usage is TRBJ2-7, with D perhaps matching TRBD1 (6 bases). This CDR3 comprises 13 residues. The ends were cut back, 4 bases at V and 3 bases at J, with 10 bases in the middle. Germline V gene data show CDR1 as SEHNR and CDR2 as FQNEAQ (reference sequence). CDR3 nucleotides: TGTGCCAGCAGCTCCTCAGGGGTCTACGAGCAGTACTTC. It encodes CASSSSGVYEQYF.